These T cell receptor beta chains were read from a single sample in a study of T cell changes during pregnancy in multiple sclerosis. Profiled with immunoSEQ multiplex PCR; TCRdb holds only in-frame clones, not every one. The sample holds tens of thousands of clones, 80% to 95% seen once. Sequenced here: peripheral blood, sampled after pregnancy. All receptors come from a female donor in good health, enrolled as a control in a pregnancy study. Each CDR3 is given without its conserved first and last residue. Each record gives: CDR3 protein, J gene, V gene.

CDR3 protein: ASSYRDSYEQY
J gene: TRBJ2-7
V gene: TRBV6-5

CDR3 protein: ASSTTSGRSGETQY
J gene: TRBJ2-5
V gene: TRBV9

CDR3 protein: ASSPPSGAETQY
J gene: TRBJ2-5
V gene: TRBV18

CDR3 protein: ASSYGGGYGYT
J gene: TRBJ1-2
V gene: TRBV6-5

CDR3 protein: ASSLGAGETQY
J gene: TRBJ2-5
V gene: TRBV11-2

CDR3 protein: ASSPTGNEKLF
J gene: TRBJ1-4
V gene: TRBV18

CDR3 protein: ASTPKKGQGAIGEAF
J gene: TRBJ1-1
V gene: TRBV19

CDR3 protein: ASSQETSGRNEQF
J gene: TRBJ2-1
V gene: TRBV14

CDR3 protein: ASSPAGGRGEQY
J gene: TRBJ2-7
V gene: TRBV4-1

CDR3 protein: ASSLDSAYEQY
J gene: TRBJ2-7
V gene: TRBV7-9

CDR3 protein: ASSQVRDRAYSGANVLT
J gene: TRBJ2-6
V gene: TRBV4-1

CDR3 protein: ASSEEAGGPTEQF
J gene: TRBJ2-1
V gene: TRBV6-1

CDR3 protein: AWSRRLEAF
J gene: TRBJ1-1
V gene: TRBV30

CDR3 protein: SVVGQGFREQY
J gene: TRBJ2-7
V gene: TRBV29-1

CDR3 protein: ASSQVADYSYEQY
J gene: TRBJ2-7
V gene: TRBV7-2

CDR3 protein: ASSLDRDIQY
J gene: TRBJ2-4
V gene: TRBV7-2

CDR3 protein: SVAKEGRY
J gene: TRBJ2-3
V gene: TRBV29-1

CDR3 protein: ASSVPGLARHH
J gene: TRBJ2-7
V gene: TRBV6-1

CDR3 protein: ASSPVQGSSYEQY
J gene: TRBJ2-7
V gene: TRBV6-6

CDR3 protein: ASSYPGQGTDTQY
J gene: TRBJ2-3
V gene: TRBV6-6

CDR3 protein: ASSLGASGSMTGELF
J gene: TRBJ2-2
V gene: TRBV5-1

CDR3 protein: ASSESEGAYGYT
J gene: TRBJ1-2
V gene: TRBV10-2

CDR3 protein: ASSLGATGTDGYT
J gene: TRBJ1-2
V gene: TRBV7-9

CDR3 protein: ASSLEGDYNEQF
J gene: TRBJ2-1
V gene: TRBV7-8

CDR3 protein: ASSYSTGGEEKLF
J gene: TRBJ1-4
V gene: TRBV6-5

CDR3 protein: ASSFQGTGANVLT
J gene: TRBJ2-6
V gene: TRBV7-2

CDR3 protein: ASSLPGTGLVYEQY
J gene: TRBJ2-7
V gene: TRBV21-1

CDR3 protein: ASSPQGWETQY
J gene: TRBJ2-5
V gene: TRBV27

CDR3 protein: ASSPTDGGGYEQY
J gene: TRBJ2-7
V gene: TRBV11-1

CDR3 protein: ASSLAGAWGTEAF
J gene: TRBJ1-1
V gene: TRBV7-2

CDR3 protein: ASSRTLSGNTIY
J gene: TRBJ1-3
V gene: TRBV25-1

CDR3 protein: ASSEAGVNTEAF
J gene: TRBJ1-1
V gene: TRBV6-1

CDR3 protein: ASSPPPGLASYEQY
J gene: TRBJ2-7
V gene: TRBV11-2

CDR3 protein: ASSAPRTGSNEQF
J gene: TRBJ2-1
V gene: TRBV9

CDR3 protein: ASRAGTDTQY
J gene: TRBJ2-3
V gene: TRBV11-2

CDR3 protein: ASSQETTGLAWKETQY
J gene: TRBJ2-5
V gene: TRBV4-2

CDR3 protein: ATAKDRNNNEQF
J gene: TRBJ2-1
V gene: TRBV2

CDR3 protein: ASSLAFLWSGNTIY
J gene: TRBJ1-3
V gene: TRBV7-9

CDR3 protein: ASSLDRALGQPQH
J gene: TRBJ1-5
V gene: TRBV7-2

CDR3 protein: ASNTGTVNTEAF
J gene: TRBJ1-1
V gene: TRBV19

CDR3 protein: ASRKAGGAYEQY
J gene: .
V gene: TRBV27

CDR3 protein: ASSLDLTGGQPQH
J gene: TRBJ1-5
V gene: TRBV7-2

CDR3 protein: ASSYGQDNSPLH
J gene: TRBJ1-6
V gene: TRBV6-5